This TCR beta chain was observed in a study of T cell responses to AZD1222 COVID-19 vaccine. Generated by immunoSEQ multiplex PCR, the TCRdb table keeps only in-frame clones and is missing some. The sample lists 120,000 or so clones, 80% to 95% occurring once. Researchers grouped second doses given at about 4 or about 12 weeks into one pool. Germline trimming cut 4 bases from V and 4 bases from J; bases unmatched to any gene: 10. The CDR3 runs to 15 residues. Germline V CDR1 and CDR2: SGHRS, YFSETQ. In regard to this clone: Its antigen is undetermined. Other DNA sequences in this sample translate to the same CDR3.

Study results and limitations: Most donors were white British and more were female, and clonal diversity was possibly underestimated. CD4 TCRs covered the whole spike, strongest at regions 160-218 and 743-854.

The V and J genes are TRBV5-1 and TRBJ1-2; TRBD1 agrees at 7 bases. The sequences come from peripheral blood, collected 28 days after the second AZD1222 dose. The sequence derives from an adult who received the AZD1222 COVID-19 vaccine. The DNA of the CDR3 is TGCGCCAGCAGCCCCCGGGACAGTGCAATCTATGGCTACACCTTC. As protein: CASSPRDSAIYGYTF.